Listed below are T cell receptor beta chains from one sample, sequenced in a study of human T cells and chemical hapten exposure. TCRdb reanalysed the RACE reads using MiXCR and keeps one entry per CDR3 protein. The sample has around 130,000 distinct CDR3 sequences, approximately 10% seen once. Sequenced input: whole blood. The receptors stem from a male donor in good health. Some clones in this sample may be carry-over from other donors' samples. CDR3s include the opening cysteine and the closing phenylalanine or tryptophan. D genes are given only for firm matches. The size of a clone is reported for some rows only, either as once, few or many, or as a class for expanded clones.

j_call clone_size d_call v_call cdr3_nt cdr3_aa
TRBJ2-5 . TRBD2 TRBV7-9 TGTGCCAGCAGCTTTCCTTACGGGACTAGCGACCAAGAGACCCAGTACTTC CASSFPYGTSDQETQYF
TRBJ1-2 few . TRBV27 TGTGCCAGCAGTCCTCTACAGGGTGTAAGCGGCGGCTACACCTTC CASSPLQGVSGGYTF
TRBJ1-4 . TRBD1 TRBV12-5 TGTGCTAGTGGCCTTGACAGGGGACCCGATAATGAAAAACTGTTTTTT CASGLDRGPDNEKLFF
TRBJ1-1 few . TRBV9 TGTGCCAGCAGCCCTTCAACCAGCATGAACACTGAAGCTTTCTTT CASSPSTSMNTEAFF
TRBJ1-2 few . TRBV7-9 TGTGCCAGCAGCCCAGACAGAAGCCAAGGCTACACCTTC CASSPDRSQGYTF
TRBJ2-2 few . TRBV6-5 TGTGCCAGCAGTTACTCGTTAGGGGCCGGGGAGCTGTTTTTT CASSYSLGAGELFF
TRBJ2-5 many . TRBV6-1 TGTGCCATACACCAGGGGCTCCAAGAGACCCAGTACTTC CAIHQGLQETQYF
TRBJ2-5 few TRBD2 TRBV29-1 TGCAGCGTAATAAGACTAGCTGATGCGTACCAAGAGACCCAGTACTTC CSVIRLADAYQETQYF
TRBJ2-5 many . TRBV20-1 TGCAGTGCCCTTGACAGGACGGTGCAAGAGACCCAGTACTTC CSALDRTVQETQYF
TRBJ1-2 many TRBD1 TRBV2 TGTGCCAGCAGCCCGGGACAGATTGTGTGCTACACCTTC CASSPGQIVCYTF
TRBJ2-7 . TRBD1 TRBV28 TGTGCCAGCAGTCCCCGGACAGGTTTCTCCTACGAGCAGTACTTC CASSPRTGFSYEQYF
TRBJ2-1 few . TRBV4-1 TGCGCCAGCAGCCAAGATGTCGAGCGAATTTACAATGAGCAGTTCTTC CASSQDVERIYNEQFF
TRBJ2-1 many . TRBV29-1 TGCAGCGTTGAACACCGGGACACATCCTACAATGAGCAGTTCTTC CSVEHRDTSYNEQFF
TRBJ1-3 many . TRBV27 TGTGCCAGCAGTTTGAAGGGGTGGTCCGGAAACACCATATATTTT CASSLKGWSGNTIYF
TRBJ2-2 . . TRBV27 TGTGCCAGCAGGCGTAAAGCCGGGGAGCTGTTTTTT CASRRKAGELFF